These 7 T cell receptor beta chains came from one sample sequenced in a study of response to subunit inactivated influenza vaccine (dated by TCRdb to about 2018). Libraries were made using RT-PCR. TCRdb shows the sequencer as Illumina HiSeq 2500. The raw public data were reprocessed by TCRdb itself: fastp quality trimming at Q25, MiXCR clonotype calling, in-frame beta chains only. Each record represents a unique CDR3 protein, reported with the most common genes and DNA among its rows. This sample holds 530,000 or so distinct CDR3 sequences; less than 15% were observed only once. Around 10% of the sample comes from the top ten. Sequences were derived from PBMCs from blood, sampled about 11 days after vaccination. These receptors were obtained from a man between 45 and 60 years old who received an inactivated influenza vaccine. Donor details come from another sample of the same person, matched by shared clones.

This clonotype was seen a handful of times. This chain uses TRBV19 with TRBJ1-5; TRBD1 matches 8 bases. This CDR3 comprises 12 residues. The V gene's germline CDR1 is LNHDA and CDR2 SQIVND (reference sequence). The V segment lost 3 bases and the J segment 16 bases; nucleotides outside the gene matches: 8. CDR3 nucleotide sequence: TGTGCCAGTAGTATTGGGACAGGTTCACGCCATTTT. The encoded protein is CASSIGTGSRHF.

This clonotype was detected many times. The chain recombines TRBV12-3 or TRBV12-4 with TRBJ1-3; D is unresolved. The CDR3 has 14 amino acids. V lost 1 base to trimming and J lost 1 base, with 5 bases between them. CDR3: CASSLGGSGNTIYF. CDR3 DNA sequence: TGTGCCAGCAGTTTAGGGGGATCTGGAAACACCATATATTTT.

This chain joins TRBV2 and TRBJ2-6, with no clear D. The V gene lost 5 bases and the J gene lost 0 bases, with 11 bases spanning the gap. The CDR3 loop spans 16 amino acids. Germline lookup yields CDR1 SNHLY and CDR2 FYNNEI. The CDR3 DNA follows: TGTGCCAGCAGTAACTCCCCGAGCTCTGGGGCCAACGTCCTGACTTTC. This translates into CASSNSPSSGANVLTF.

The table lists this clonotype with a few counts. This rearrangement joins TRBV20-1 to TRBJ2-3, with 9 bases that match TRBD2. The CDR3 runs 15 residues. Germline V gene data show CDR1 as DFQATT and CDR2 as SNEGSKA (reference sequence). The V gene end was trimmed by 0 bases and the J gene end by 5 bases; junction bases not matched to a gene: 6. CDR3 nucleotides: TGCAGTGCTAGAGAGGCGGGAGGGCCGGGAGATACGCAGTATTTT. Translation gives CSAREAGGPGDTQYF.

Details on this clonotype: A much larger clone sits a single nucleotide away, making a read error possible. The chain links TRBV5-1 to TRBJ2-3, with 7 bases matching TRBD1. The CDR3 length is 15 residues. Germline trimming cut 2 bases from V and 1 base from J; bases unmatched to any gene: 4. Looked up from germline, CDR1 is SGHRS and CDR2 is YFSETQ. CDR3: CASSFPGQCTDTQYF. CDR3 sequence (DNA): TGCGCCAGCAGCTTTCCGGGACAGTGCACAGATACGCAGTATTTT.

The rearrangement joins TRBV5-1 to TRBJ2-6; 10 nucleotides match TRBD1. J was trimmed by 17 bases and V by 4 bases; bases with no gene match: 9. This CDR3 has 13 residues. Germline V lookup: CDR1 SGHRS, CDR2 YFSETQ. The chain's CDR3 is CASSPAPGQGMTF. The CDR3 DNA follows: TGCGCCAGCAGCCCCGCCCCGGGACAGGGGATGACTTTC.

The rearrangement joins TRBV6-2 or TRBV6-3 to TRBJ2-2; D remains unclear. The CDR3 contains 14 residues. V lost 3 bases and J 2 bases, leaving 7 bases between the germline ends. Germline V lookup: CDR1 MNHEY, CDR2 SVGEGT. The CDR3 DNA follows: TGTGCCAGCAGTTATTGGAAAAACACCGGGGAGCTGTTTTTT. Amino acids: CASSYWKNTGELFF.